The 8 T cell receptor delta chains below come from one sample, sequenced in a study of Vδ1+ human thymocytes. General study findings and limits: Thymic TRG and TRD repertoires appeared highly polyclonal.

Extracted RNA was reverse transcribed into cDNA. The CDR3 regions were amplified by multiplex PCR from V-gene primers to a constant-region primer. TCRdb reanalysed the multiplex PCR reads via CATT. The sample carries around 60,000 delta-chain clones, approximately 16% recorded once. The antigens for these receptors are not known. The sample was Vdelta1+ gamma-delta thymocytes from the thymus. The sample's subset: FACS-sorted CD3+ TCRalphabeta- TCRVdelta1+ TCRVdelta2- thymocytes. The source of these receptors is a girl under three years old who had congenital heart surgery.

This clone was observed a few times. The chain has TRDV1 and TRDJ1; 10 bases line up with TRDD3. J gave up 8 bases and V 0 bases, and 18 bases lay outside the gene matches. The CDR3 runs to 19 residues. Germline CDR1 TSWWSYY, CDR2 QGS. CDR3 in amino acids: CALGELPLDLGGYAIKLIF. The CDR3 nucleotides read TGTGCTCTTGGGGAACTCCCACTTGATCTGGGGGGATACGCGATAAAACTCATCTTT.

In this sample, this clone turned up a few times. This chain links TRDV1 with TRDJ1; the match to TRDD3 covers 11 bases. V shed 5 bases, J shed 3 bases, and the junction held 14 bases outside the gene matches. Germline-derived CDR1 and CDR2 are TSWWSYY and QGS. This CDR3 has 18 amino acids. The CDR3 DNA sequence: TGTGCTCTTGGGAAGGGATGGGGGATACGCAGAAAAGCCGATAAACTCATCTTT. Its protein product is CALGKGWGIRRKADKLIF.

This clone was detected only a few times. The gene calls are TRDV1 and TRDJ1; TRDD2 matches 9 bases. Germline CDR1 and CDR2: TSWWSYY and QGS. CDR3 length: 20 residues. Germline trimming cut 3 bases from V and 0 bases from J; bases unmatched to any gene: 17. The CDR3 reads CALGDPAFLLGNQYTDKLIF. CDR3 coding DNA: TGTGCTCTTGGGGATCCAGCCTTCCTACTGGGGAATCAGTACACCGATAAACTCATCTTT.

With regard to this clone: A read error may produce the germline difference seen at one junction end. The same CDR3 is also encoded by other DNA sequences in this sample. The chain couples TRDV1 to TRDJ1, with 11 bases matching TRDD3. The CDR3 runs 25 residues. Germline V lookup: CDR1 TSWWSYY, CDR2 QGS. CDR3 sequence: CALGELCPPTANGGYEGYNTDKLIF. CDR3 in DNA: TGTGCTCTTGGGGAACTCTGTCCTCCTACTGCAAATGGGGGATACGAGGGGTATAACACCGATAAACTAATCTTT.

This clone showed up just a few times. The gene calls are TRDV1 and TRDJ1, with TRDD3 matching over 9 bases. Germline-derived CDR1 and CDR2 are TSWWSYY and QGS. This CDR3 region has 23 residues. Losses at the gene ends were 2 bases for V and 0 bases for J; bases not matched to a gene: 25. The DNA of the CDR3 is TGTGCTCTTGGGGAAACTTCCTCGCCGTCCCCTACGTCTGGGGGATCCTACACCGATAAACTCATCTTT. This encodes CALGETSSPSPTSGGSYTDKLIF.

This clone was seen a few times. The chain carries TRDV1 and TRDJ1; 8 nucleotides line up with TRDD2. The ends lost 3 bases at V and 1 base at J; junction bases unmatched: 13. This CDR3 has 18 residues. Germline CDR1 is TSWWSYY and CDR2 is QGS. As DNA, the CDR3 is TGTGCTCTTGGGGACACTTCCTTCCTATCCATGCCCACCGATAAACTCATCTTT. Residues: CALGDTSFLSMPTDKLIF.

The chain is built from TRDV1 and TRDJ1, with D perhaps TRDD3 (5 bases). Trimming cost V 0 bases and J 0 bases, with 14 bases left between them. The CDR3 totals 17 residues. The V gene's germline CDR1 is TSWWSYY and CDR2 QGS. DNA of the CDR3: TGTGCTCTTGGGGAACTAGGGGGGCCTCGGTACACCGATAAACTCATCTTT. Encoded protein: CALGELGGPRYTDKLIF.

The rearrangement joins TRDV1 to TRDJ1; the match to TRDD3 covers 7 bases. The ends lost 3 bases at V and 3 bases at J; junction bases unmatched: 25. The length of the CDR3 is 21 residues. Germline values: CDR1 TSWWSYY, CDR2 QGS. The CDR3 bases are TGTGCTCTTGGGGAGCGCGCCTTTCCTGTAACTGGGGCCCCTGGGCCCGATAAACTCATCTTT. It yields the protein CALGERAFPVTGAPGPDKLIF.